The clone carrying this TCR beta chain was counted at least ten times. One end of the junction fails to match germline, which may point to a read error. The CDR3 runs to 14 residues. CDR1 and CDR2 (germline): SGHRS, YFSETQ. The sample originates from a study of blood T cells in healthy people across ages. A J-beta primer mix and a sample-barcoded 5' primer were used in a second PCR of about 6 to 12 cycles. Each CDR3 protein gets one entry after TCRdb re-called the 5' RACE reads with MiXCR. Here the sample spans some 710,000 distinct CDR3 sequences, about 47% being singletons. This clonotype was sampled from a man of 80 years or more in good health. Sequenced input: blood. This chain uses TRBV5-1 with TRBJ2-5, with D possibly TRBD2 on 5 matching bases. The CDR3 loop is CASSLSGNQETQYF. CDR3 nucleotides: TGTGCCAGCAGTTTATCGGGGAACCAAGAGACCCAGTACTTC.